A single sample gave rise to the 18 T cell receptor beta chains below, sequenced in a study of CXCR3-negative and CXCR3-positive naive CD8 T cells. The TRB libraries of cDNA were built by UMI-labeled 5' RACE. No DNA is given; TCRdb re-called the 5' RACE reads and lists each CDR3 protein once. This sample's clone table lists 84,000 or so distinct CDR3 sequences. What was sequenced was naive CXCR3- CD8+ T cells from blood. The subset denotes: CD45RO-CCR7+CD27+CD95- naive CD8+ T cells lacking CXCR3 (TNR3-). The receptors were sampled from a human donor in good health. Some clones in this sample may be carry-over from other donors' samples.

This chain uses TRBV21-1 with TRBJ2-7. TRBV21-1 is a pseudogene locus. The CDR3 runs 12 residues. The chain's CDR3 is CASRGFTYEQYF.

V and J are TRBV10-3 and TRBJ2-3; TCRdb gives TRBD2 as the D gene, but with no DNA this cannot be confirmed. The V gene's germline CDR1 is ENHRY and CDR2 SYGVKD. This CDR3 region has 16 residues. This chain's CDR3 is CATRLAGGPGTDTQYF.

The rearrangement joins TRBV7-9 to TRBJ1-3. The CDR3 runs 13 residues. Germline V lookup: CDR1 SEHNR, CDR2 FQNEAQ (reference sequence). The chain's CDR3 is CASSPPGGNTIYF.

J is TRBJ2-7 and V is TRBV28; TCRdb picks TRBD2, but there is no DNA to check that call. The CDR3 is made up of 15 amino acids. In germline, CDR1 is MDHEN, CDR2 SYDVKM. The CDR3: CASRPTSGSPYEQYF.

The chain joins TRBV29-1 to TRBJ2-7; the D gene TCRdb calls, TRBD1, cannot be checked with no DNA. This CDR3 comprises 12 residues. Germline assignment: CDR1 SQVTM and CDR2 ANQGSEA. This chain's CDR3 is CSVIGDPYEQYF.

The V and J genes are TRBV10-3 and TRBJ1-1; there is no DNA to check the TCRdb D call of TRBD1. The CDR3 is 15 amino acids. The germline V gene has CDR1 ENHRY and CDR2 SYGVKD. CDR3 protein: CAISDRDRENTEAFF.

The rearrangement links TRBV9 to TRBJ2-1; with no DNA, the TCRdb D assignment of TRBD1 cannot be verified. The CDR3 is 16 residues long. CDR1 SGDLS and CDR2 YYNGEE come from the germline V gene. The CDR3 sequence is CASSVGDPRGYNEQFF. The entire variable domain, with the rest obtained from reference TRBV9 and TRBJ2-1, is as follows: DSGVTQTPKHLITATGQRVTLRCSPRSGDLSVYWYQQSLDQGLQFLIQYYNGEERAKGNILERFSAQQFPDLHSELNLSSLELGDSALYFCASSVGDPRGYNEQFFGPGTRLTVL.

The J gene is TRBJ2-1, the V gene TRBV9. This CDR3 has 15 amino acids. CDR1 and CDR2 (germline): SGDLS, YYNGEE. This CDR3 is CASSVAQQPYNEQFF.

CDR3 protein: CASSSSGTLLEQYF. The chain is built from TRBV6-5 and TRBJ2-7; the D call from TCRdb, TRBD2, cannot be confirmed without DNA. Per germline, CDR1 MNHEY and CDR2 SVGAGI. CDR3 length equals 14 residues.

V and J are TRBV29-1 and TRBJ2-2; TCRdb's assignment of TRBD1 cannot be checked, as there is no DNA. This CDR3 has 16 amino acids. CDR1 and CDR2 from the germline V gene are SQVTM and ANQGSEA. CDR3 amino acids: CSVEEWDRMNTGELFF.

The gene calls are TRBV29-1 and TRBJ2-7. The CDR3 extends over 12 amino acids. Germline V gene data show CDR1 as SQVTM and CDR2 as ANQGSEA. CDR3 in amino acids: CSVEAESYEQYF.

V usage is TRBV7-9 and J usage is TRBJ2-1. Germline V gene lookup returns CDR1 SEHNR and CDR2 FQNEAQ (reference sequence). The CDR3 runs 17 residues. CDR3 residues: CASIRSRGVGAYNEQFF.

V and J are TRBV30 and TRBJ1-1; TCRdb's D call of TRBD1 is untestable without DNA. Looked up from germline, CDR1 is GTSNPN and CDR2 is SVGIG (reference sequence). This CDR3 has 13 amino acids. CDR3 sequence: CACWGQSYFEAFF.

The rearrangement links TRBV7-2 to TRBJ2-2; as DNA is missing, the TRBD1 call by TCRdb cannot be tested. The CDR3 runs 16 residues. CDR1 is SGHTA, CDR2 FQGNSA, per germline. CDR3 sequence reads: CASSHRRGANTGELFF.

The chain uses TRBV7-8 and TRBJ2-5. The CDR3 has 16 amino acids. In germline, CDR1 is SGHVS, CDR2 FQNEAQ. CDR3 in amino acids: CASSLPASGVVVTQYF. The whole variable domain, filled in from reference TRBV7-8 and TRBJ2-5, reads GAGVSQSPRYKVAKRGQDVALRCDPISGHVSLFWYQQALGQGPEFLTYFQNEAQLDKSGLPSDRFFAERPEGSVSTLKIQRTQQEDSAVYLCASSLPASGVVVTQYFGPGTRLLVL.

The rearrangement links TRBV29-1 to TRBJ2-2. The V gene's germline CDR1 is SQVTM and CDR2 ANQGSEA. The CDR3 sequence is 13 residues long. The CDR3 sequence is CSVNLGLTGELFF.

The rearrangement uses TRBV7-6 and TRBJ1-1. This CDR3 region has 16 residues. In germline, CDR1 is SGHVS, CDR2 FNYEAQ. CDR3 sequence: CATTEGPGGDNTEAFF.

The chain employs TRBV6-5 and TRBJ2-5. This CDR3 is 13 amino acids long. The V gene's germline CDR1 is MNHEY and CDR2 SVGAGI. This CDR3 reads CASSYAGQETQYF.